The present T cell receptor beta chain was sequenced within a study of blood T cell repertoires in COVID-19. Study information: Italy, Spain and the United States were the sources of the convalescent and acute COVID-19 samples. PBMCs, B-cell-depleted T cells, or T cells provided the cDNA or gDNA that made up the material.

CDR1 MNHEY and CDR2 SMNVEV come from the germline V gene (reference sequence). CDR3 size: 16 residues. Trimming took 5 bases from V and 1 from J, leaving 15 bases between them. Some clones are missing from TCRdb's copy, which holds only in-frame ones; the method was immunoSEQ multiplex PCR. Among some 200,000 clones listed, around nine tenths were seen once. V usage is TRBV27 and J usage is TRBJ1-5, with D possibly TRBD1 on 6 matching bases. The sequenced sample was peripheral blood. This clonotype was obtained from a man aged 35-49 years with active or convalescent COVID-19. CDR3 residues: CASSPSQGSSNQPQHF. The CDR3 bases are TGTGCCAGCAGTCCCAGCCAGGGGAGCAGCAATCAGCCCCAGCATTTT.